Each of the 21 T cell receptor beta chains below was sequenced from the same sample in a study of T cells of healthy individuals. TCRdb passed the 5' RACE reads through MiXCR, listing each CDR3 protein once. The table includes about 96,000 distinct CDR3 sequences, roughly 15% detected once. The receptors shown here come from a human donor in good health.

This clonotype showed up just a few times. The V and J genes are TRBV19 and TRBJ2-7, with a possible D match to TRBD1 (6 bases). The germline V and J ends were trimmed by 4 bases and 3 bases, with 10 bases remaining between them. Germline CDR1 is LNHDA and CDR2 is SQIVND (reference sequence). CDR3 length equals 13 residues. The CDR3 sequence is CASSRGLVYEQYF. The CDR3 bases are TGTGCCAGTAGTAGGGGGCTGGTCTACGAGCAGTACTTC.

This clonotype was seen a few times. Here the CDR3 reads CASSQRRGGPNEQFF. As DNA, the CDR3 is TGTGCCAGCAGCCAACGGCGGGGGGGCCCCAATGAGCAGTTCTTC. V usage is TRBV3-1 and J usage is TRBJ2-1, with 9 bases lining up with TRBD2. Trimming removed 2 bases from V and 6 bases from J; junction bases left unmatched: 5. Per the germline V gene, CDR1 is LGHDT and CDR2 is YNNKEL (reference sequence). This CDR3 spans 15 amino acids.

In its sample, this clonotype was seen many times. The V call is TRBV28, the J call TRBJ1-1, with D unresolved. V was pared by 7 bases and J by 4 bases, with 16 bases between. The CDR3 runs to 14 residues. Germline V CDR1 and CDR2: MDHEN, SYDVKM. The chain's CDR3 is CASTRRKVGTEAFF. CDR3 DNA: TGTGCCAGCACCAGGAGAAAGGTCGGCACTGAAGCTTTCTTT.

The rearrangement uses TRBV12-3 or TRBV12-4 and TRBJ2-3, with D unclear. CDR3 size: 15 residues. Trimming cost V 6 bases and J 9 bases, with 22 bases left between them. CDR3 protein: CASSPFAARRSTQYF. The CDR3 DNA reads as TGTGCCAGCAGCCCCTTTGCAGCCCGCAGATCAACGCAGTATTTT.

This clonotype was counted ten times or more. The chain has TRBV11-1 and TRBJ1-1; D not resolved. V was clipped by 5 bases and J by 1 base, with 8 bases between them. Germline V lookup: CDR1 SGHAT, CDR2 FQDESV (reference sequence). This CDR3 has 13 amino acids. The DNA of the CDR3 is TGTGCCAGCAGCGCCGACACGAACACTGAAGCTTTCTTT. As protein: CASSADTNTEAFF.

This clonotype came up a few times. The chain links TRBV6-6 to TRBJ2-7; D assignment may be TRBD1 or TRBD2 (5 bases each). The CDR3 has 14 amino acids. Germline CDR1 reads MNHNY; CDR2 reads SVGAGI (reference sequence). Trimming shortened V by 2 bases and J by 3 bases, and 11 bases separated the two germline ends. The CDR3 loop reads CASSYRGSYYEQYF. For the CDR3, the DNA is TGTGCCAGCAGTTACCGGGGCAGCTACTACGAGCAGTACTTC.

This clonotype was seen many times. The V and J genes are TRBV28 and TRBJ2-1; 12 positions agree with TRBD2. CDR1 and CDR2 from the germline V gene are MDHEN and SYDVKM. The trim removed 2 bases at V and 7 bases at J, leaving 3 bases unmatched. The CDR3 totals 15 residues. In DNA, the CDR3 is TGTGCCAGCAGTTTAGTTCTAGCGGGGGGGAATGAGCAGTTCTTC. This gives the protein CASSLVLAGGNEQFF.

The CDR3 bases are TGCGCCAGCAGCCAAGTGGAAGGGACACAAGAGACCCAGTACTTC. Amino acids: CASSQVEGTQETQYF. The rearrangement uses TRBV4-3 and TRBJ2-5; tentative D call: TRBD1 (6 bases). V was clipped by 1 base and J by 2 bases, with 11 bases between them. Germline V gene sequence: CDR1 LGHNA, CDR2 YSLEER. This CDR3 is 15 amino acids long.

The CDR3 spells CASSEEDVISETQYF. CDR3 bases: TGTGCCAGCAGTGAAGAGGATGTGATAAGTGAGACCCAGTACTTC. The V gene is TRBV2, the J gene TRBJ2-5; no clear D gene. CDR1 SNHLY and CDR2 FYNNEI come from the germline V gene. CDR3 length: 15 amino acids. V was pared by 1 base and J by 5 bases, with 14 bases between.

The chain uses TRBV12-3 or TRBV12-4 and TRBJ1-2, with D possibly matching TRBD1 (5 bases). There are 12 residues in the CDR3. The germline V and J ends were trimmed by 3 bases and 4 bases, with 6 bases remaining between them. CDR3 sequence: CASSFGAYGYTF. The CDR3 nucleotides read TGTGCCAGCAGTTTCGGGGCCTATGGCTACACCTTC.

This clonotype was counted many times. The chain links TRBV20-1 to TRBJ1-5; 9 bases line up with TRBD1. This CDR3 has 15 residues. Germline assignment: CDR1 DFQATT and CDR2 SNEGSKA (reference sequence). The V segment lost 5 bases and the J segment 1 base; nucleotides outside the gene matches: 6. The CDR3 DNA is TGCAGTGCTCGCTGGACAGGGGTAAGCAATCAGCCCCAGCATTTT. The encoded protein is CSARWTGVSNQPQHF.

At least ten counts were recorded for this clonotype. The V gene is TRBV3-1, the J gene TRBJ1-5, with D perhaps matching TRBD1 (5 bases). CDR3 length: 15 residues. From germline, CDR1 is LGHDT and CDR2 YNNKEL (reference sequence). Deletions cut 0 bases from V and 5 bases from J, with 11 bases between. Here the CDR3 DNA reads TGTGCCAGCAGCCAAGAGGGGACTGATCATCAGCCCCAGCATTTT. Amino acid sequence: CASSQEGTDHQPQHF.

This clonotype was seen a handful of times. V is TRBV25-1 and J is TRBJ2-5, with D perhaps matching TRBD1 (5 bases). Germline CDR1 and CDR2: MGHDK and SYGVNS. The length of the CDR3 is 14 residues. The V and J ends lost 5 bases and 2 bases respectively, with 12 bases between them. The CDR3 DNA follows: TGTGCCAGCAGTAACCAGGGATTTCAAGAGACCCAGTACTTC. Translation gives CASSNQGFQETQYF.

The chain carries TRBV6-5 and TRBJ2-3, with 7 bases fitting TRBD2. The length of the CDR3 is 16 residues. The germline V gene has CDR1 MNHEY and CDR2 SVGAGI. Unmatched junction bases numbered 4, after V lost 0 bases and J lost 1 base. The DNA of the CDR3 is TGTGCCAGCAGTTACTCTTGGCTAGCGGGCACAGATACGCAGTATTTT. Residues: CASSYSWLAGTDTQYF.

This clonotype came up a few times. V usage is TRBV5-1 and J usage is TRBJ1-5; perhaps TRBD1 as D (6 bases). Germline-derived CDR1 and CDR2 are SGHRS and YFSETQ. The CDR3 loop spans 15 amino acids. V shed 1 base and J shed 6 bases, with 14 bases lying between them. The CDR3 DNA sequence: TGCGCCAGCAGCTTGACTACAGGGCTGGGTCAGCCCCAGCATTTT. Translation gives CASSLTTGLGQPQHF.

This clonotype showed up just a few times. CDR3 nucleotides: TGTGCCAGCAGCTTATATGAGGGAAGCTCTGGAAACACCATATATTTT. This codes for CASSLYEGSSGNTIYF. The chain has TRBV11-2 and TRBJ1-3; the D is unclear. Trimming cost V 2 bases and J 0 bases, with 11 bases left between them. CDR1 is SGHAT, CDR2 FQNNGV, per germline. The CDR3 covers 16 residues.

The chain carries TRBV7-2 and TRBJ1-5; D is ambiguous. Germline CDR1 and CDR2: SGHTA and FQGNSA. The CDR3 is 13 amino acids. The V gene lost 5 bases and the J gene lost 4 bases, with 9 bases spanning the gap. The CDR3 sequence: CASSLRPNQPQHF. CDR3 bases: TGTGCCAGCAGCCTGCGACCTAATCAGCCCCAGCATTTT.

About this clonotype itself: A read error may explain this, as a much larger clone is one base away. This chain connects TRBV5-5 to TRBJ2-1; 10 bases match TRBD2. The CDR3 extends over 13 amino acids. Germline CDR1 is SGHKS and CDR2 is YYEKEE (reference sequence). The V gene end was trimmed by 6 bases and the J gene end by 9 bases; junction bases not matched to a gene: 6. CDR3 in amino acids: CASNLAGAAEQFF. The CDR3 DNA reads TGTGCCAGCAACCTAGCGGGAGCAGCTGAGCAGTTCTTC.

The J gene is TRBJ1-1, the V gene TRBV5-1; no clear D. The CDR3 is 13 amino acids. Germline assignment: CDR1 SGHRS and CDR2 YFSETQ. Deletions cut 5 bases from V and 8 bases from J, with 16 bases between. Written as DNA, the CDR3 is TGCGCCAGCAGAAAGGAGGGTTTGGGGGAAGCTTTCTTT. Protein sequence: CASRKEGLGEAFF.

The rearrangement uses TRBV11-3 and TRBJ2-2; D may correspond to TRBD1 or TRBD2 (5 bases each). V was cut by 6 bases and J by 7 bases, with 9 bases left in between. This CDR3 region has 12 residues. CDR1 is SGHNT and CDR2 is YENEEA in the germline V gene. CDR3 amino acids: CASSRGDGELFF. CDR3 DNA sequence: TGTGCCAGCAGTCGAGGGGACGGGGAGCTGTTTTTT.

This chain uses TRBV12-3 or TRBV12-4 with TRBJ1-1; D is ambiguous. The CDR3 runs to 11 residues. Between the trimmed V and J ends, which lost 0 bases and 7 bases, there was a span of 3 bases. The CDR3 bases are TGTGCCAGCAGTTTAGCAGATGAAGCTTTCTTT. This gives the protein CASSLADEAFF.